This TCR beta chain was sequenced in a study of T cell responses to AZD1222 COVID-19 vaccine. Turning to this clone: The antigen is unknown.

Only in-frame clones appear in the TCRdb table, and some are missing; sequencing was by immunoSEQ multiplex PCR. This table holds about 100,000 clones, around 84% found once. Broader study findings: Among AZD1222 vaccinees, only 5 to 7 were seropositive at baseline. Repertoire collection took place solely once the T cell response had peaked.

This CDR3 is built from 14 residues. The germline gives CDR1 MDHEN, CDR2 SYDVKM. The V gene end was trimmed by 1 base and the J gene end by 5 bases; junction bases not matched to a gene: 4. The origin of this receptor is an adult in good health. The sequencing here drew on peripheral blood, taken on day 0 of AZD1222 vaccination. V gene TRBV28 combines with J gene TRBJ1-2; 7 nucleotides agree with TRBD1. CDR3 in DNA: TGTGCCAGCAGTTTATCAGGGGGTGCATATGGCTACACCTTC. Protein product: CASSLSGGAYGYTF.